What follows are 27 T cell receptor beta chains derived from one specimen sequenced in a study of cytomegalovirus exposure and HLA in healthy donors. The PCR employed 60 Vbeta primers together with 13 Jbeta primers. This table comes from immunoSEQ multiplex PCR, and its TCRdb copy is limited to in-frame clones, with some not included. The sample shows about 140,000 clones, 66% of them seen only once. Sequenced material: PBMCs. Source of these receptors: a human donor in good health.

In this sample, this clone turned up a few times. The rearrangement links TRBV6-7 to TRBJ1-4, with 8 positions matching TRBD1. TRBV6-7 carries the ORF label, with uncertain function. Unmatched junction bases numbered 3, after V lost 1 base and J lost 5 bases. CDR3 length: 15 amino acids. The CDR3 region is CASSYWDRRNEKLFF. Written as DNA, the CDR3 is TGTGCCAGCAGTTACTGGGACAGGCGAAATGAAAAACTGTTTTTT.

V usage is TRBV7-9 and J usage is TRBJ2-7; TRBD1 matches at 7 bases. This CDR3 spans 16 amino acids. Unmatched junction bases numbered 9, after V lost 4 bases and J lost 0 bases. Germline V gene sequence: CDR1 SEHNR, CDR2 FQNEAQ (reference sequence). CDR3 nucleotides: TGTGCCAGCAGCTGGTCCCCGACAGGGAGCTCCTACGAGCAGTACTTC. It encodes CASSWSPTGSSYEQYF.

The V and J genes are TRBV29-1 and TRBJ2-4; D call uncertain. Between the trimmed V and J ends, which lost 4 bases and 1 base, there was a span of 11 bases. This CDR3 has 14 amino acids. Germline V lookup: CDR1 SQVTM, CDR2 ANQGSEA. The CDR3, as DNA: TGCAGCGTTGCGGGTATAGAGGCCAAAAACATTCAGTACTTC. Its protein product is CSVAGIEAKNIQYF.

The chain has TRBV5-4 and TRBJ2-3; 13 nucleotides match TRBD2. CDR1 and CDR2 (germline): SGHNT, YYREEE (reference sequence). J lost 5 bases, V lost 1 base, and 4 bases had no gene match. The CDR3 has 16 residues. The CDR3 is CASSLRTSGSEDTQYF. The DNA for the CDR3 is TGTGCCAGCAGCTTGAGGACTAGCGGGAGTGAAGATACGCAGTATTTT.

The V call is TRBV27, the J call TRBJ1-5; D is uncertain. Germline-derived CDR1 and CDR2 are MNHEY and SMNVEV (reference sequence). The length of the CDR3 is 13 residues. The germline V and J ends were trimmed by 6 bases and 0 bases, with 6 bases remaining between them. In nucleotides, the CDR3 is TGTGCCAGCAGGGAGTATAGCAATCAGCCCCAGCATTTT. Protein: CASREYSNQPQHF.

The chain couples TRBV9 to TRBJ2-1; 8 bases agree with TRBD1. CDR3 length: 15 residues. Per the germline V gene, CDR1 is SGDLS and CDR2 is YYNGEE. Losses at the gene ends were 4 bases for V and 8 bases for J; bases not matched to a gene: 11. The CDR3 reads CASSPGGQGGHEQFF. The CDR3 DNA reads as TGTGCCAGCAGCCCAGGTGGACAGGGAGGCCATGAGCAGTTCTTC. The full variable domain, in which reference TRBV9 and TRBJ2-1 provide the parts outside the CDR3, is DSGVTQTPKHLITATGQRVTLRCSPRSGDLSVYWYQQSLDQGLQFLIQYYNGEERAKGNILERFSAQQFPDLHSELNLSSLELGDSALYFCASSPGGQGGHEQFFGPGTRLTVL.

This chain joins TRBV12-5 and TRBJ1-5; a weak D match, TRBD1 (5 bases). CDR3 length equals 14 residues. Germline V gene sequence: CDR1 LGHNT, CDR2 FRNRAP. V shed 3 bases and J shed 9 bases, with 15 bases lying between them. CDR3 sequence: CASGFDSLRGPQHF. CDR3 nucleotides: TGTGCTAGTGGTTTTGACAGCCTACGAGGGCCCCAGCATTTT.

The chain carries TRBV5-1 and TRBJ2-5; TRBD2 might be the D (6 bases). Between the trimmed V and J ends, which lost 4 bases and 4 bases, there was a span of 11 bases. CDR1 and CDR2 (germline): SGHRS, YFSETQ. This CDR3 has 13 amino acids. CDR3 DNA: TGCGCCAGCAGCATCGGGGGAGGAGAGACCCAGTACTTC. Amino acid sequence: CASSIGGGETQYF.

The chain carries TRBV28 and TRBJ1-3, with 8 bases matching TRBD1. V shed 5 bases and J 0 bases; nucleotides not matched to a gene: 9. Germline CDR1 MDHEN, CDR2 SYDVKM. The CDR3 runs to 17 residues. The CDR3 protein is CASSPPDRAFSGNTIYF. The CDR3 nucleotides read TGTGCCAGCAGTCCCCCGGACAGGGCCTTCTCTGGAAACACCATATATTTT.

This clone was seen a few times. One junction end does not reproduce the germline sequence, and a read error may be involved. CDR3 DNA sequence: TGTGCCAGCAGCTTGATGGACAGGGGGGGGCTGTTTTTT. It is translated as CASSLMDRGGLFF. The V call is TRBV2, the J call TRBJ2-2; 10 positions agree with TRBD1. CDR1 and CDR2 from the germline V gene are SNHLY and FYNNEI. This CDR3 comprises 13 residues.

This clone has more than one count but fewer than ten. V gene TRBV7-2 combines with J gene TRBJ2-1; D ambiguous. Germline CDR1 and CDR2: SGHTA and FQGNSA. V gave up 5 bases and J gave up 7 bases, with 12 bases separating them. This CDR3 is built from 13 residues. CDR3 DNA: TGTGCCAGCAGCCCAGACGGAGTGAATGAGCAGTTCTTC. Translated: CASSPDGVNEQFF.

This sequence joins TRBV10-3 and TRBJ2-3; 10 positions agree with TRBD1. Germline CDR1 ENHRY, CDR2 SYGVKD. The CDR3 extends over 15 amino acids. V gave up 10 bases and J gave up 4 bases; unmatched junction bases: 11. Here the CDR3 reads CATGTGTGAPDTQYF. DNA for the CDR3: TGTGCCACCGGAACGGGGACAGGGGCACCAGATACGCAGTATTTT.

The chain combines TRBV28 with TRBJ1-5, with 8 bases aligning to TRBD1. Unmatched junction bases numbered 7, after V lost 5 bases and J lost 7 bases. Germline V lookup: CDR1 MDHEN, CDR2 SYDVKM. This CDR3 comprises 14 residues. The CDR3 coding sequence is TGTGCCAGCAGTATGCAGGGGGCTTGGCAGCCCCAGCATTTT. Amino acids: CASSMQGAWQPQHF.

The CDR3 is CASSHALTGRNTEAFF. The CDR3, as DNA: TGCGCCAGCAGCCACGCCCTGACAGGGAGGAACACTGAAGCTTTCTTT. The rearrangement joins TRBV5-1 to TRBJ1-1; 7 positions match TRBD1. With 4 bases clipped from V and 1 base from J, the junction kept 10 bases outside the gene matches. The germline CDR1 and CDR2 sequences are SGHRS and YFSETQ. The CDR3 has 16 amino acids. The complete variable domain, with remaining parts taken from reference TRBV5-1 and TRBJ1-1, reads KAGVTQTPRYLIKTRGQQVTLSCSPISGHRSVSWYQQTPGQGLQFLFEYFSETQRNKGNFPGRFSGRQFSNSRSEMNVSTLELGDSALYLCASSHALTGRNTEAFFGQGTRLTVV.

This chain links TRBV5-6 with TRBJ2-7; TRBD1 might be the D (6 bases). The CDR3 totals 12 residues. Per the germline V gene, CDR1 is SGHDT and CDR2 is YYEEEE. V lost 2 bases and J 4 bases, leaving 7 bases between the germline ends. The CDR3 DNA is TGTGCCAGCAGCTTTGGACAGTACGAGCAGTACTTC. This encodes CASSFGQYEQYF.

The chain employs TRBV7-2 and TRBJ2-1; weak D call: TRBD1 (5 bases). CDR1 is SGHTA, CDR2 FQGNSA, per germline. This CDR3 has 15 residues. V was clipped by 1 base and J by 2 bases, with 9 bases between them. CDR3 coding DNA: TGTGCCAGCAGCTTAGACAGGTGGGCCTACAATGAGCAGTTCTTC. The encoded protein is CASSLDRWAYNEQFF. The full variable domain, completed using reference TRBV7-2 and TRBJ2-1, is GAGVSQSPSNKVTEKGKDVELRCDPISGHTALYWYRQSLGQGLEFLIYFQGNSAPDKSGLPSDRFSAERTGGSVSTLTIQRTQQEDSAVYLCASSLDRWAYNEQFFGPGTRLTVL.

The gene calls are TRBV15 and TRBJ2-1; tentatively, D is TRBD1 (8 bases). Germline V gene data show CDR1 as LNHNV and CDR2 as YYDKDF (reference sequence). The CDR3 runs 16 residues. V dropped 0 bases and J dropped 7 bases, with 16 bases sitting between them. The CDR3 nucleotides read TGTGCCACCAGCAGAGATCAGGGGGCTAGCGGTAATGAGCAGTTCTTC. Translated, it gives CATSRDQGASGNEQFF.

This clone was counted a few times. The genes are TRBV28 and TRBJ1-2; the D is unclear. The CDR3 has 14 amino acids. The germline V gene has CDR1 MDHEN and CDR2 SYDVKM. Trimming removed 2 bases at V and 3 bases at J, with 10 bases between. CDR3 sequence: CASSLDTVDYGYTF. The CDR3, as DNA: TGTGCCAGCAGTTTAGATACAGTAGACTATGGCTACACCTTC.

This clone was found once. The V call is TRBV2, the J call TRBJ2-2, with D unclear. Germline loops: CDR1 SNHLY, CDR2 FYNNEI. With 6 bases removed from V and 7 bases from J, the gap between germline ends came to 12 bases. The CDR3 extends over 13 amino acids. Here the CDR3 reads CASRMTGLGELFF. CDR3 in DNA: TGTGCCAGCAGAATGACTGGTCTCGGGGAGCTGTTTTTT.

In this sample, this clone turned up a few times. The CDR3 bases are TGTGCCAGCAGAAGTCAGAACTATGGCTACACCTTC. Translated, it gives CASRSQNYGYTF. The chain uses TRBV6-5 and TRBJ1-2, with D hard to call. CDR3 length: 12 residues. Trimming pared 6 bases from V and 2 bases from J, leaving 7 bases between. Germline lookup yields CDR1 MNHEY and CDR2 SVGAGI.

This sequence joins TRBV28 and TRBJ2-1, with TRBD1 matching over 9 bases. Germline assignment: CDR1 MDHEN and CDR2 SYDVKM. The CDR3 has 16 amino acids. Trimming took 5 bases from V and 9 from J; bases not matched to a gene: 14. The CDR3 reads CASSIIGTGRRSEQFF. In DNA form, the CDR3 reads TGTGCCAGCAGTATAATCGGGACAGGGAGACGTAGTGAGCAGTTCTTC.

J is TRBJ2-5 and V is TRBV11-2; the match to TRBD2 covers 12 bases. Germline V gene data show CDR1 as SGHAT and CDR2 as FQNNGV. V lost 5 bases and J lost 0; bases outside the gene matches: 4. The CDR3 has 16 amino acids. DNA of the CDR3: TGTGCCAGCAGCATTACTAGCGGGGGGTACCAAGAGACCCAGTACTTC. Encoded protein: CASSITSGGYQETQYF.

The chain employs TRBV7-8 and TRBJ1-1, with TRBD1 identical over 8 bases. Trimming took 3 bases from V and 1 from J; bases not matched to a gene: 22. The CDR3 runs to 21 residues. CDR1 and CDR2 from the germline V gene are SGHVS and FQNEAQ. CDR3 sequence (DNA): TGTGCCAGCAGCTTCACCCGCTTTGCGCGGGACAGGAGCCTAGGGAACACTGAAGCTTTCTTT. Its protein product is CASSFTRFARDRSLGNTEAFF.

In this sample, this clone turned up a few times. The V and J genes are TRBV9 and TRBJ1-4; TRBD1 is a possible D gene (5 bases). Germline V gene data show CDR1 as SGDLS and CDR2 as YYNGEE. Trimming took off 3 bases at V and 8 bases at J, with 17 bases between the two ends. The CDR3 spans 15 residues. For the CDR3, the DNA is TGTGCCAGCAGCGACCAGGGTGGGAGGCAGGAAAAACTGTTTTTT. Its translation is CASSDQGGRQEKLFF.

The chain couples TRBV9 to TRBJ2-7, with 8 bases matching TRBD2. The CDR3 has 15 amino acids. CDR1 and CDR2 (germline): SGDLS, YYNGEE. With 0 bases clipped from V and 5 bases from J, the junction kept 7 bases outside the gene matches. The CDR3 region has the DNA TGTGCCAGCAGCGTAGCTCCGGGAGGGACCCACGAGCAGTACTTC. It codes for CASSVAPGGTHEQYF.

The chain combines TRBV7-9 with TRBJ2-2, with 14 bases identical to TRBD2. This CDR3 is 17 amino acids long. The V gene end was trimmed by 6 bases and the J gene end by 4 bases; junction bases not matched to a gene: 7. Germline values: CDR1 SEHNR, CDR2 FQNEAQ (reference sequence). CDR3 sequence reads: CASSPAGLAGGTGELFF. The CDR3 DNA sequence: TGTGCCAGCAGTCCCGCTGGACTAGCGGGAGGCACCGGGGAGCTGTTTTTT.

This chain links TRBV6-6 with TRBJ2-7; D perhaps matches TRBD1 (6 bases). Trimming stripped 8 bases from V and 0 bases from J, with 14 bases between. CDR1 is MNHNY, CDR2 SVGAGI, per germline (reference sequence). CDR3 length: 14 residues. CDR3: CASQDRFLSYEQYF. The DNA of the CDR3 is TGTGCCAGCCAAGACAGGTTCCTCTCCTACGAGCAGTACTTC.